Shown below are 9 T cell receptor beta chains from a single sample sequenced in a study of T cell repertoires in cytomegalovirus infection. TCRdb processed the reads anew with MiXCR; each CDR3 protein has one entry. The sample has approximately 630,000 distinct CDR3 sequences; roughly 26% are singletons. The sequencing input was CD8+ T cells from PBMCs. Receptor source: a human donor in good health (CMV status not recorded). Some clones in this sample may be carry-over from other donors' samples.

Many counts were recorded for this clonotype. This sequence joins TRBV7-8 and TRBJ2-7; no firm D call. Germline-derived CDR1 and CDR2 are SGHVS and FQNEAQ. Trimming left V 1 base short and J 3 bases short, with 10 bases between. This CDR3 comprises 14 residues. CDR3 nucleotides: TGTGCCAGCAGCTTAGGCCTGGTCCTCTACGAGCAGTACGTC. The encoded protein is CASSLGLVLYEQYV.

Ten or more counts support this clonotype. J is TRBJ2-4 and V is TRBV5-5; D not certain. Trimming removed 1 base from V and 8 bases from J, with 13 bases in between. Germline lookup yields CDR1 SGHKS and CDR2 YYEKEE (reference sequence). The CDR3 is 14 residues long. The CDR3 protein is CASSLRPVGDIQYF. DNA for the CDR3: TGTGCCAGCAGCTTGAGACCCGTAGGAGACATTCAGTACTTC.

This clonotype was detected a few times. This sequence joins TRBV7-2 and TRBJ1-6; 8 bases agree with TRBD1. Germline trimming cut 4 bases from V and 4 bases from J; bases unmatched to any gene: 6. This CDR3 spans 16 amino acids. Germline V CDR1 and CDR2: SGHTA, FQGNSA. The CDR3 region is CASSSTGTGYNSPLHF. The CDR3 DNA sequence: TGTGCCAGCAGCTCCACCGGGACAGGATATAATTCACCCCTCCACTTT.

This clonotype was counted only a few times. The genes are TRBV6-5 and TRBJ2-5; D is unresolved. Germline V gene lookup returns CDR1 MNHEY and CDR2 SVGAGI. The CDR3 totals 14 residues. V lost 7 bases to trimming and J lost 0 bases, with 12 bases between them. The CDR3 here is CASTQEVDQETQYF. In nucleotides, the CDR3 is TGTGCCAGCACCCAAGAGGTCGACCAAGAGACCCAGTACTTC.

The chain has TRBV7-4 and TRBJ2-7, with D possibly being TRBD1 or TRBD2 (5 bases each). Trimming shortened V by 4 bases and J by 8 bases, and 21 bases separated the two germline ends. The germline gives CDR1 SGHVT, CDR2 SQSDAQ. This CDR3 contains 15 residues. CDR3 protein: CASSSSGTGSYKQYF. The DNA for the CDR3 is TGTGCCAGCAGCTCGTCCGGGACCGGATCGTACAAGCAGTACTTC.

Worth noting for this clonotype: One base away lies a much larger clone, so this may be a sequencing read error. The gene calls are TRBV7-6 and TRBJ1-4; no reliable D call. The V gene's germline CDR1 is SGHVS and CDR2 FNYEAQ. CDR3 length equals 16 residues. Trimming shortened V by 2 bases and J by 0 bases, and 10 bases separated the two germline ends. The CDR3 nucleotides read TGTGCCAGCAGCTTAACGGTGGTCGCAACTAATGAAAAACTGTTTTTT. Translation: CASSLTVVATNEKLFF.

The chain links TRBV7-9 to TRBJ2-3, with 11 bases matching TRBD2. The CDR3 loop spans 16 amino acids. The trim removed 4 bases at V and 4 bases at J, leaving 7 bases unmatched. Per germline, CDR1 SEHNR and CDR2 FQNEAQ (reference sequence). The CDR3 is CASSSFSGGAPDTQYF. The CDR3 DNA reads as TGTGCCAGCAGCTCCTTTAGCGGGGGGGCCCCAGATACGCAGTATTTT.

As to this clonotype: Mismatch with germline at one junction end may stem from a read error. This chain uses TRBV12-3 or TRBV12-4 with TRBJ2-5; a weak D match, TRBD1 (5 bases). This CDR3 is 12 amino acids long. CDR3 in amino acids: CANSFREETQYF. CDR3 sequence (DNA): TGTGCCAACAGTTTCAGGGAAGAGACCCAGTACTTC.

Details on this clonotype: A read error is possible here, since a much larger clone lies one base away. This rearrangement joins TRBV7-8 to TRBJ2-1; D call uncertain. The CDR3 spans 13 residues. Trimming pared 5 bases from V and 3 bases from J, leaving 8 bases between. Germline V gives CDR1 SGHVS, CDR2 FQNEAQ. The CDR3 sequence: CASSTRIYNEQFF. CDR3 DNA: TGTGCCAGCAGCACCCGAATCTACAATGAGCAGTTCTTC.